This TCR beta chain was identified during a study of post-analysis software for immune sequencing data. Study-level background: The disease courses spanned relapsing-remitting, secondary progressive and progressive-relapsing forms of multiple sclerosis.

Regarding this clonotype: Its antigen remains unknown.

Points from the study as a whole: TRBV5-6, TRBV5-1 and TRBV20-1 were among roughly five TRBV segments more frequent in patients than controls. When compared against controls, multiple sclerosis patients showed significantly lower normalized Chao1 diversity.

The library was made from cDNA and included unique molecular identifiers. T cells numbering roughly 1 to 10 million yielded 500,000 to 550,000 cDNA molecules. MiXCR, applied by TCRdb to the PCR reads, yields one record per CDR3 protein. The sample yields approximately 630,000 distinct CDR3 sequences, 55% to 60% seen once. The CDR3 loop spans 16 amino acids. CDR1 and CDR2 from the germline V gene are SQVTM and ANQGSEA. Trimming removed 4 bases from V and 0 bases from J; junction bases left unmatched: 8. The sample taken for sequencing was blood. The chain has TRBV29-1 and TRBJ2-1; 8 bases are shared with TRBD2. This receptor was taken from a girl aged 2-10 years with multiple sclerosis. As DNA, the CDR3 is TGCAGCGTTGGCTCTACTAGCGGTAGCTCCTACAATGAGCAGTTCTTC. It encodes CSVGSTSGSSYNEQFF.